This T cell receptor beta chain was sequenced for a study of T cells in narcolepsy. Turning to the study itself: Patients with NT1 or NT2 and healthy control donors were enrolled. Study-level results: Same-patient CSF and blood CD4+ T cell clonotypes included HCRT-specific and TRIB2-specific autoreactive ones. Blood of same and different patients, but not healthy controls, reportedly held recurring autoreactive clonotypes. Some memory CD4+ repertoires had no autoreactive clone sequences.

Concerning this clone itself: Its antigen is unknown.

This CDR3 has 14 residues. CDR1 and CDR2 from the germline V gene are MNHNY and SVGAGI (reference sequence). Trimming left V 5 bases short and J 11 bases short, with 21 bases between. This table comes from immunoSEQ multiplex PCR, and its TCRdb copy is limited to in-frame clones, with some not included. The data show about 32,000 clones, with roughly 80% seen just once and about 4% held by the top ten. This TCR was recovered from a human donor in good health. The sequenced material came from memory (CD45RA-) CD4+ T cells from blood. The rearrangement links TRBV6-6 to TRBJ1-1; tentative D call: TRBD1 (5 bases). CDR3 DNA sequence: TGTGCCAGCAGTCCCGGGAAGGGGCCCCGAGGGGCTTTCTTT. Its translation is CASSPGKGPRGAFF.